This TCR beta chain stems from a study of CD8 T cells in ankylosing spondylitis. Regarding the study as a whole: Significant enrichment of disease-linked clones was reportedly seen in matched ankylosing spondylitis synovial fluid. Prior work had noted some motif variants in reactive arthritis blood and synovial fluid. Made up of several highly homologous variants, a TCR beta motif appeared characteristic of ankylosing spondylitis blood. Disease-linked clones were CD8+ and relatively rare in peripheral blood.

The authors made TCR beta libraries by quantitative 5'-RACE with molecular barcodes. Using its own MiXCR run on the 5' RACE reads, TCRdb lists one record per CDR3 protein. Of about 500,000 distinct CDR3 sequences listed, about 5.7% are singletons. This clonotype was recorded at least ten times. Antigen unknown. At one end the junction does not follow the germline gene, possibly because of a read error. CDR1 is MNHEY, CDR2 SVGEGT, per germline. The CDR3 totals 11 residues. The chain combines TRBV6-2 or TRBV6-3 with TRBJ1-2; D is unclear. Material for sequencing was blood, either unsorted or a sorted T cell fraction (not recorded which). The TCR was taken from a male donor with ankylosing spondylitis. In nucleotides, the CDR3 is TGTGCCAGCAGTTTCGGGTCCTTCTTCTCCTTC. It yields the protein CASSFGSFFSF.